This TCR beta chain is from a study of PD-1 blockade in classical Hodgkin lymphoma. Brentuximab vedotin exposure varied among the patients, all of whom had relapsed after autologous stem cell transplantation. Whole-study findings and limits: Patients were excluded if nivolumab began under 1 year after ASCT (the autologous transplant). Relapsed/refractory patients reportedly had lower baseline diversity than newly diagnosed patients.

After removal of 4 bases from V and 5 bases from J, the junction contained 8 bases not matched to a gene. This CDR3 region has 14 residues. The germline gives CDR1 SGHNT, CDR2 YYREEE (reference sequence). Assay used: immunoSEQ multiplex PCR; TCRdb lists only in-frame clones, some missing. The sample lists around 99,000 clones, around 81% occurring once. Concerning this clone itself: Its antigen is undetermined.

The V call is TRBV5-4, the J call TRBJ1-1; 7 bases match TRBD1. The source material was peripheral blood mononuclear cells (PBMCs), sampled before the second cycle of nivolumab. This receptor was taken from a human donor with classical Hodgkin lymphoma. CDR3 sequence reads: CASSRRGRQTEAFF. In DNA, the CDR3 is TGTGCCAGCAGCCGTAGGGGGCGACAAACTGAAGCTTTCTTT.